The 20 T cell receptor beta chains given below trace back to one sample, sequenced in a study of blood T cell repertoires in COVID-19. Data came from immunoSEQ multiplex PCR; TCRdb stores just in-frame clones and leaves some out. The sample lists hundreds of thousands of clones; about 84% were seen once. Sequencing was done on a sample of PBMCs or T cells enriched from blood (not recorded which). The receptor set was obtained from a man aged 30 to 45 with acute COVID-19.

Concerning this clone itself: Other DNA sequences in this specimen translate into the identical CDR3. This chain links TRBV11-2 with TRBJ1-2; 7 nucleotides agree with TRBD1. The CDR3 is 13 amino acids. Germline V gives CDR1 SGHAT, CDR2 FQNNGV. With 6 bases clipped from V and 4 bases from J, the junction kept 5 bases outside the gene matches. CDR3 bases: TGTGCCAGCAGTCCCGGGACAGCCTATGGCTACACCTTC. It is translated as CASSPGTAYGYTF.

As for this clone: Other DNA variants within this sample encode the same CDR3. This chain joins TRBV7-6 and TRBJ2-1; TRBD1 matches 10 bases. This CDR3 spans 15 amino acids. From germline, CDR1 is SGHVS and CDR2 FNYEAQ. With 5 bases clipped from V and 3 bases from J, the junction kept 4 bases outside the gene matches. Here the CDR3 reads CASSQGQGDYNEQFF. The CDR3 DNA sequence: TGTGCCAGCAGCCAAGGACAGGGGGACTACAATGAGCAGTTCTTC.

The chain employs TRBV19 and TRBJ1-6; 9 positions agree with TRBD1. V lost 5 bases, J lost 8 bases, and 7 bases stayed unmatched. Looked up from germline, CDR1 is LNHDA and CDR2 is SQIVND (reference sequence). The CDR3 sequence is 15 residues long. The CDR3 is CASSELGQGDSPLHF. In DNA form, the CDR3 reads TGTGCCAGTAGTGAGCTGGGACAGGGAGATTCACCCCTCCACTTT.

The V call is TRBV9, the J call TRBJ2-7; D gene unclear. V shed 3 bases and J shed 2 bases, with 12 bases lying between them. The length of the CDR3 is 14 residues. Germline V CDR1 and CDR2: SGDLS, YYNGEE. The CDR3 DNA follows: TGTGCCAGCAGCGCTACTACGGAGACCTACGAGCAGTACTTC. Encoded protein: CASSATTETYEQYF.

This chain joins TRBV6-1 and TRBJ1-5; TRBD1 matches 7 bases. The trim removed 2 bases at V and 0 bases at J, leaving 10 bases unmatched. Germline lookup yields CDR1 MNHNS and CDR2 SASEGT. This CDR3 has 18 amino acids. The DNA of the CDR3 is TGTGCCAGCAGTGAACGGGACAGCGCGGGAAATAGCAATCAGCCCCAGCATTTT. Translating it yields CASSERDSAGNSNQPQHF.

The chain is built from TRBV7-9 and TRBJ1-2, with D possibly TRBD1 on 5 matching bases. With 5 bases removed from V and 5 bases from J, the gap between germline ends came to 18 bases. Germline V gene sequence: CDR1 SEHNR, CDR2 FQNEAQ (reference sequence). The CDR3 contains 15 residues. The CDR3 DNA follows: TGTGCCAGCAGCGGTTCCTCTGTGCGGGGGTATGGCTACACCTTC. Protein: CASSGSSVRGYGYTF.

The V gene is TRBV19, the J gene TRBJ1-2, with a weak D call TRBD1 (6 bases). The CDR3 is 15 residues long. V was trimmed by 5 bases and J by 1 base, leaving 14 bases between them. Germline CDR1 reads LNHDA; CDR2 reads SQIVND (reference sequence). Written as DNA, the CDR3 is TGTGCCAGTAGTGGAACGGGACAAATTAACTATGGCTACACCTTC. Translating gives CASSGTGQINYGYTF.

This clone was recorded at least ten times. Other DNA sequences in this sample translate to the same CDR3. V gene TRBV19 combines with J gene TRBJ1-2; 7 nucleotides agree with TRBD1. The ends lost 5 bases at V and 6 bases at J; junction bases unmatched: 6. The CDR3 sequence is 13 residues long. Germline V gives CDR1 LNHDA, CDR2 SQIVND (reference sequence). CDR3 loop: CASSPDRVDGYTF. CDR3 nucleotides: TGTGCCAGTAGTCCCGACAGGGTGGATGGCTACACCTTC.

This chain links TRBV27 with TRBJ1-5, with a possible D match to TRBD1 (5 bases). CDR3 size: 13 residues. The V end was cut by 5 bases, the J end by 4 bases, with 9 bases between. Germline V gene data show CDR1 as MNHEY and CDR2 as SMNVEV (reference sequence). DNA of the CDR3: TGTGCCAGCAGTAAAGGGGTAAATCAGCCCCAGCATTTT. Protein sequence: CASSKGVNQPQHF.

V gene TRBV5-1 combines with J gene TRBJ2-3; D is perhaps TRBD1 (5 bases). Germline-derived CDR1 and CDR2 are SGHRS and YFSETQ. Trimming cost V 3 bases and J 0 bases, with 8 bases left between them. CDR3 size: 14 residues. The CDR3 reads CASSSGFSTDTQYF. CDR3 in DNA: TGCGCCAGCAGCTCAGGGTTTAGCACAGATACGCAGTATTTT.

The chain has TRBV6-5 and TRBJ2-5, with TRBD1 matching over 7 bases. The CDR3 has 13 amino acids. V trimming: 10 bases; J trimming: 5 bases; junction bases outside the gene matches: 10. The germline V gene has CDR1 MNHEY and CDR2 SVGAGI. The CDR3 bases are TGTGCCACTACCCGGGGACAGAAGGAGACCCAGTACTTC. This sequence encodes CATTRGQKETQYF.

The chain has TRBV3-1 (or the pseudogene TRBV3-2) and TRBJ1-3; D gene unclear. Germline CDR1 LGHDT, CDR2 YNNKEL (reference sequence). V was pared by 8 bases and J by 4 bases, with 9 bases between. This CDR3 contains 12 residues. Written as DNA, the CDR3 is TGTGCCAGCTCGAGGCCCGGAAACACCATATATTTT. This translates into CASSRPGNTIYF.

The gene calls are TRBV6-5 and TRBJ1-2; D might be TRBD1 (6 bases). Trimming removed 6 bases from V and 4 bases from J, with 15 bases in between. CDR1 and CDR2 (germline): MNHEY, SVGAGI. The CDR3 is made up of 14 amino acids. CDR3 in amino acids: CASSHRVPIYGYTF. The CDR3, as DNA: TGTGCCAGCAGCCACAGGGTACCCATCTATGGCTACACCTTC.

The CDR3 here is CASTSGGEQETQYF. CDR3 nucleotides: TGCGCCAGCACTAGCGGGGGGGAGCAAGAGACCCAGTACTTC. The chain couples TRBV5-1 to TRBJ2-5, with 12 bases that match TRBD2. Germline CDR1 SGHRS, CDR2 YFSETQ. This CDR3 contains 14 residues. V was pared by 6 bases and J by 2 bases, with 2 bases of the junction left unmatched.

The chain joins TRBV5-4 to TRBJ2-7; D is unresolved. V lost 0 bases and J 2 bases, leaving 9 bases between the germline ends. This CDR3 is 14 amino acids long. Germline values: CDR1 SGHNT, CDR2 YYREEE (reference sequence). For the CDR3, the DNA is TGTGCCAGCAGCTTGGGAGATGTACCCTACGAGCAGTACTTC. It specifies CASSLGDVPYEQYF.

V usage is TRBV19 and J usage is TRBJ1-6; 7 bases agree with TRBD1. This CDR3 is 16 amino acids long. Trimming removed 2 bases from V and 10 bases from J; junction bases left unmatched: 11. Looked up from germline, CDR1 is LNHDA and CDR2 is SQIVND (reference sequence). The CDR3 DNA is TGTGCCAGTAGTATAAGCTCGACAGGGAATAGCTCACCCCTCCACTTT. Translating gives CASSISSTGNSSPLHF.

The CDR3 sequence is CASSEGLAGGQETQYF. The CDR3 bases are TGTGCCAGCAGTGAGGGGCTAGCGGGGGGGCAAGAGACCCAGTACTTC. This chain joins TRBV2 and TRBJ2-5; 12 nucleotides match TRBD2. The CDR3 contains 16 residues. The V gene end was trimmed by 3 bases and the J gene end by 2 bases; junction bases not matched to a gene: 4. The V gene's germline CDR1 is SNHLY and CDR2 FYNNEI.

V usage is TRBV7-9 and J usage is TRBJ1-1; no clear D gene. Trimming removed 3 bases at V and 8 bases at J, with 10 bases between. Germline CDR1 SEHNR, CDR2 FQNEAQ (reference sequence). This CDR3 has 12 amino acids. CDR3 in amino acids: CASSFGSGEAFF. The DNA of the CDR3 is TGTGCCAGCAGCTTTGGTAGCGGGGAAGCTTTCTTT.

This chain links TRBV25-1 with TRBJ1-1; no clear D. The CDR3 extends over 13 amino acids. The V end lost 7 bases, the J end lost 1 base, and 10 bases lay between the germline ends. Germline V CDR1 and CDR2: MGHDK, SYGVNS. CDR3 coding DNA: TGTGCCAGCACTAAATTTGGGAACACTGAAGCTTTCTTT. It is translated as CASTKFGNTEAFF.

The table lists this clone with a count of one. This chain connects TRBV27 to TRBJ2-7; D perhaps matches TRBD1 (6 bases). This CDR3 region has 11 residues. Trimming removed 6 bases from V and 3 bases from J, with 6 bases in between. Germline V lookup: CDR1 MNHEY, CDR2 SMNVEV (reference sequence). This chain's CDR3 is CASRQGYEQYF. CDR3 DNA: TGTGCCAGCAGACAGGGCTACGAGCAGTACTTC.